This T cell receptor (beta chain) was found in a study of CD8 T cells in ankylosing spondylitis. Each TCR beta library was made by quantitative 5'-RACE that incorporated molecular barcodes. TCRdb ran MiXCR on the 5' RACE reads and lists one entry per CDR3 protein. The profile covers around 340,000 distinct CDR3 sequences, with 20% to 25% appearing a single time and 10% to 15% taken by the ten largest. This CDR3 has 14 residues. CDR1 and CDR2 (germline): KGHDR, SFDVKD. Trimming removed 6 bases at V and 1 base at J, with 6 bases between. The V and J genes are TRBV24-1 and TRBJ2-6; D remains ambiguous. The source material was blood, either unsorted or a sorted T cell fraction (not recorded which). This clonotype originated in a male donor with ankylosing spondylitis or in good health (not recorded which). CDR3 sequence reads: CATSPDSGANVLTF. The CDR3 region has the DNA TGTGCCACCAGTCCAGATTCTGGGGCCAACGTCCTGACTTTC.